Shown below are 27 T cell receptor beta chains from a single sample sequenced in a study of blood T cell repertoires in COVID-19. Sequencing was performed with immunoSEQ multiplex PCR; in TCRdb, only in-frame clones are kept and a portion is missing. The table lists approximately 150,000 clones, roughly 81% of them singletons. Input material: peripheral blood. All receptors come from a human donor with acute or convalescent COVID-19. The donor label of this sample is uncertain.

This clone was detected a few times. The rearrangement uses TRBV7-2 and TRBJ2-7; D is possibly TRBD1 (5 bases). The CDR3 is made up of 13 amino acids. Trimming pared 1 base from V and 2 bases from J, leaving 6 bases between. Germline V gives CDR1 SGHTA, CDR2 FQGNSA. The CDR3 spells CASSLEDTYEQYV. The CDR3 coding sequence is TGTGCCAGCAGCTTAGAGGACACCTACGAGCAGTACGTC.

J is TRBJ2-7 and V is TRBV15; weak D call: TRBD2 (7 bases). Per germline, CDR1 LNHNV and CDR2 YYDKDF (reference sequence). The CDR3 sequence is 15 residues long. Deletions cut 0 bases from V and 2 bases from J, with 11 bases between. Written as DNA, the CDR3 is TGTGCCACCAGCAGAGAGAAAGGGGGGGCCTACGAGCAGTACTTC. Translating gives CATSREKGGAYEQYF.

The V call is TRBV6-5, the J call TRBJ1-2, with D possibly being TRBD1 (6 bases). V was clipped by 4 bases and J by 2 bases, with 8 bases between them. This CDR3 is 13 amino acids long. Germline values: CDR1 MNHEY, CDR2 SVGAGI. The CDR3 reads CASSSGQNYGYTF. The CDR3 nucleotides read TGTGCCAGCAGTTCCGGACAGAACTATGGCTACACCTTC.

V gene TRBV7-9 combines with J gene TRBJ1-2; 9 positions agree with TRBD1. V trimming: 0 bases; J trimming: 4 bases; junction bases outside the gene matches: 6. CDR3 length: 16 residues. The germline CDR1 and CDR2 sequences are SEHNR and FQNEAQ (reference sequence). CDR3 nucleotides: TGTGCCAGCAGCTTAGCCCCGGGACAGGGAAGCTATGGCTACACCTTC. Amino acid sequence: CASSLAPGQGSYGYTF.

The V and J genes are TRBV24-1 and TRBJ2-7; the D gene is possibly TRBD1 (6 bases). The CDR3 consists of 13 residues. Germline V gives CDR1 KGHDR, CDR2 SFDVKD. Trimming took off 6 bases at V and 4 bases at J, with 12 bases between the two ends. The CDR3 region has the DNA TGTGCCACCAGTAAGTCAGGGGAGTACGAGCAGTACTTC. This encodes CATSKSGEYEQYF.

The chain is built from TRBV7-2 and TRBJ2-3; 12 bases agree with TRBD2. This CDR3 is built from 16 residues. Germline CDR1 reads SGHTA; CDR2 reads FQGNSA. V gave up 4 bases and J gave up 6 bases; unmatched junction bases: 8. The CDR3, as DNA: TGTGCCAGCAGCTGGACTAGCGGGACAATGATGGATACGCAGTATTTT. Amino acid sequence: CASSWTSGTMMDTQYF.

The chain combines TRBV19 with TRBJ2-3; the match to TRBD2 covers 7 bases. Germline trimming cut 1 base from V and 3 bases from J; bases unmatched to any gene: 1. The CDR3 consists of 14 residues. Germline lookup yields CDR1 LNHDA and CDR2 SQIVND (reference sequence). The CDR3 loop reads CASSIGGGTDTQYF. Here the CDR3 DNA reads TGTGCCAGTAGTATAGGGGGGGGAACAGATACGCAGTATTTT.

The chain uses TRBV5-8 and TRBJ1-3, with a weak D call TRBD1 (6 bases). The CDR3 totals 16 residues. V was pared by 4 bases and J by 0 bases, with 14 bases between. Germline CDR1 reads SGHTS; CDR2 reads YDEGEE. The DNA for the CDR3 is TGTGCCAGCAGCCTCGGGACACAGAGCTCTGGAAACACCATATATTTT. Translation: CASSLGTQSSGNTIYF.

Regarding this clone: Its ends do not fully match the called genes, so a read error is possible. The chain has TRBV5-1 and TRBJ2-6; the match to TRBD1 covers 7 bases. This CDR3 is 18 amino acids long. From germline, CDR1 is SGHRS and CDR2 YFSETQ. The CDR3 nucleotides read TGCGCCAGCAGTTTGGGGCTGGGGACAGTCTCTGGGGCCAACGTCCTGACTTTC. The encoded protein is CASSLGLGTVSGANVLTF.

Regarding this clone: Its ends do not fully match the called genes, so a read error is possible. V gene TRBV19 combines with J gene TRBJ1-6, with TRBD1 matching 7 bases. The CDR3 is 18 amino acids. In germline, CDR1 is LNHDA, CDR2 SQIVND (reference sequence). The CDR3 region is CASSVEAGTENYNSPLHF. The CDR3 DNA reads as TGTGCCAGTAGTGTAGAAGCCGGGACAGAGAACTATAATTCACCCCTCCACTTT.

This clone was detected only a few times. J is TRBJ2-2 and V is TRBV6-5; 7 nucleotides align to TRBD2. Germline V lookup: CDR1 MNHEY, CDR2 SVGAGI. V trimming: 6 bases; J trimming: 4 bases; junction bases outside the gene matches: 8. The CDR3 spans 15 residues. The DNA of the CDR3 is TGTGCCAGCAGAGGGACCACGGGAGGCACCGGGGAGCTGTTTTTT. Protein: CASRGTTGGTGELFF.

This sequence joins TRBV27 and TRBJ1-1; the D is unclear. CDR3 length: 13 amino acids. Trimming shortened V by 10 bases and J by 4 bases, and 16 bases separated the two germline ends. Germline V gene sequence: CDR1 MNHEY, CDR2 SMNVEV (reference sequence). The CDR3 coding sequence is TGTGCCACACTGAGGGTAGGCGGCACTGAAGCTTTCTTT. Protein product: CATLRVGGTEAFF.

The chain carries TRBV20-1 and TRBJ2-7, with 10 bases lining up with TRBD2. The V segment lost 3 bases and the J segment 1 base; nucleotides outside the gene matches: 9. The CDR3 runs to 16 residues. Germline CDR1 reads DFQATT; CDR2 reads SNEGSKA (reference sequence). As DNA, the CDR3 is TGCAGTGCTAGTCTACTAGCGGGGTACAAATCCTACGAGCAGTACTTC. This encodes CSASLLAGYKSYEQYF.

In DNA, the CDR3 is TGTGCCAGCAGTGTTTTGGGAGGAGGTACCGGGGAGCTGTTTTTT. Protein: CASSVLGGGTGELFF. The chain has TRBV7-6 and TRBJ2-2, with a possible D match to TRBD2 (6 bases). The CDR3 has 15 residues. Trimming stripped 6 bases from V and 5 bases from J, with 16 bases between. Per germline, CDR1 SGHVS and CDR2 FNYEAQ. Together with reference TRBV7-6 and TRBJ2-2, the CDR3 gives the full variable domain: GAGVSQSPRYKVTKRGQDVALRCDPISGHVSLYWYRQALGQGPEFLTYFNYEAQQDKSGLPNDRFSAERPEGSISTLTIQRTEQRDSAMYRCASSVLGGGTGELFFGEGSRLTVL.

The chain combines TRBV5-5 with TRBJ2-7; D is possibly TRBD1 (5 bases). This CDR3 is built from 16 residues. Trimming took off 0 bases at V and 0 bases at J, with 13 bases between the two ends. Germline V gene data show CDR1 as SGHKS and CDR2 as YYEKEE (reference sequence). The CDR3 is CASSLDPQETSYEQYF. CDR3 DNA: TGTGCCAGCAGCTTGGATCCACAGGAGACCTCCTACGAGCAGTACTTC.

V usage is TRBV18 and J usage is TRBJ1-1, with D unresolved. Trimming shortened V by 3 bases and J by 1 base, and 9 bases separated the two germline ends. The length of the CDR3 is 14 residues. Germline V lookup: CDR1 KGHSH, CDR2 LQKENI. This chain's CDR3 is CASSPATQNTEAFF. In DNA form, the CDR3 reads TGTGCCAGCTCACCCGCGACACAGAACACTGAAGCTTTCTTT.

V is TRBV6-2 or TRBV6-3 and J is TRBJ2-7; a weak D match, TRBD1 (5 bases). Germline V gene sequence: CDR1 MNHEY, CDR2 SVGEGT. Trimming took 4 bases from V and 7 from J, leaving 11 bases between them. The CDR3 has 12 amino acids. CDR3 in DNA: TGTGCCAGCAGTTCCAGGGCTGGGGAGCAGTACGTC. As protein: CASSSRAGEQYV.

With respect to this clone: Other DNA sequences from this sample encode an identical CDR3 as well. This chain uses TRBV18 with TRBJ2-5; D remains unclear. The length of the CDR3 is 14 residues. Germline V gives CDR1 KGHSH, CDR2 LQKENI. V was shortened by 2 bases and J by 1 base, with 8 bases between the two germline ends. For the CDR3, the DNA is TGTGCCAGCTCACCATTGAACAGCCAAGAGACCCAGTACTTC. Amino acid sequence: CASSPLNSQETQYF.

This chain connects TRBV7-3 to TRBJ2-1, with TRBD2 identical over 7 bases. The CDR3 covers 15 residues. V dropped 5 bases and J dropped 8; count of bases not matched to a gene: 12. CDR1 and CDR2 from the germline V gene are SGHTA and FQGTGA. CDR3 sequence: CASSPTPTSSHEQFF. For the CDR3, the DNA is TGTGCCAGCAGCCCTACCCCGACTAGCTCCCATGAGCAGTTCTTC.

This chain uses TRBV18 with TRBJ1-5; no firm D call. Germline V gene sequence: CDR1 KGHSH, CDR2 LQKENI. The CDR3 consists of 17 residues. V lost 3 bases, J lost 2 bases, and 17 bases lay in between. The DNA of the CDR3 is TGTGCCAGCTCACCGGGCCAGGTTGATCCGGGCAATCAGCCCCAGCATTTT. This codes for CASSPGQVDPGNQPQHF.

The V gene is TRBV29-1, the J gene TRBJ1-4; D might be TRBD1 (6 bases). CDR1 and CDR2 (germline): SQVTM, ANQGSEA. The V gene lost 3 bases and the J gene lost 7 bases, with 15 bases spanning the gap. The CDR3 loop spans 14 amino acids. CDR3 nucleotide sequence: TGCAGCGTTGAGTATCCAGGGGCGGCTGAAAAACTGTTTTTT. This codes for CSVEYPGAAEKLFF.

The chain recombines TRBV2 with TRBJ1-2; D gene ambiguous. The germline gives CDR1 SNHLY, CDR2 FYNNEI. The CDR3 covers 13 residues. V lost 2 bases to trimming and J lost 6 bases, with 10 bases between them. Written as DNA, the CDR3 is TGTGCCAGCAGTGAACGGCCCGGGAATGGCTACACCTTC. Protein product: CASSERPGNGYTF. Drawing the rest from reference TRBV2 and TRBJ1-2, the complete variable domain is EPEVTQTPSHQVTQMGQEVILRCVPISNHLYFYWYRQILGQKVEFLVSFYNNEISEKSEIFDDQFSVERPDGSNFTLKIRSTKLEDSAMYFCASSERPGNGYTFGSGTRLTVV.

This chain links TRBV6-2 or TRBV6-3 with TRBJ2-5; D is unresolved. The ends were cut back, 6 bases at V and 1 base at J, with 6 bases in the middle. Germline V CDR1 and CDR2: MNHEY, SVGEGT. The CDR3 runs to 12 residues. The CDR3 DNA follows: TGTGCCAGCAGCTCTCTCCAAGAGACCCAGTACTTC. Its translation is CASSSLQETQYF.

The V call is TRBV5-6, the J call TRBJ2-7, with D perhaps matching TRBD1 (5 bases). Germline loops: CDR1 SGHDT, CDR2 YYEEEE. The V and J ends lost 0 bases and 3 bases respectively, with 10 bases between them. The CDR3 covers 14 residues. CDR3 residues: CASSLAHRYYEQYV. The CDR3, as DNA: TGTGCCAGCAGCTTGGCCCACAGGTACTACGAGCAGTACGTC.

This chain uses TRBV6-2 or TRBV6-3 with TRBJ2-7; tentatively, D is TRBD2 (6 bases). The CDR3 spans 16 residues. V was cut by 0 bases and J by 2 bases, with 14 bases left in between. CDR1 and CDR2 from the germline V gene are MNHEY and SVGEGT. The chain's CDR3 is CASSYSAGRNTYEQYV. DNA of the CDR3: TGTGCCAGCAGTTACTCGGCGGGACGCAATACCTACGAGCAGTACGTC.

On this clone itself: One junction end disagrees with the germline gene, perhaps due to a read error. V is TRBV30 and J is TRBJ1-6, with 8 bases aligning to TRBD1. Germline loops: CDR1 GTSNPN, CDR2 SVGIG (reference sequence). The CDR3 totals 14 residues. Here the CDR3 DNA reads TGTGCCTGGAGTGTAGGGACAGGTAATACACCCCTCCACTTT. It is translated as CAWSVGTGNTPLHF.

The V gene is TRBV5-1, the J gene TRBJ1-1; D not certain. Germline CDR1 SGHRS, CDR2 YFSETQ. This CDR3 has 13 residues. V was clipped by 6 bases and J by 0 bases, with 9 bases between them. The CDR3 coding sequence is TGCGCCAGCAACCCCGGTATGAACACTGAAGCTTTCTTT. This translates into CASNPGMNTEAFF.